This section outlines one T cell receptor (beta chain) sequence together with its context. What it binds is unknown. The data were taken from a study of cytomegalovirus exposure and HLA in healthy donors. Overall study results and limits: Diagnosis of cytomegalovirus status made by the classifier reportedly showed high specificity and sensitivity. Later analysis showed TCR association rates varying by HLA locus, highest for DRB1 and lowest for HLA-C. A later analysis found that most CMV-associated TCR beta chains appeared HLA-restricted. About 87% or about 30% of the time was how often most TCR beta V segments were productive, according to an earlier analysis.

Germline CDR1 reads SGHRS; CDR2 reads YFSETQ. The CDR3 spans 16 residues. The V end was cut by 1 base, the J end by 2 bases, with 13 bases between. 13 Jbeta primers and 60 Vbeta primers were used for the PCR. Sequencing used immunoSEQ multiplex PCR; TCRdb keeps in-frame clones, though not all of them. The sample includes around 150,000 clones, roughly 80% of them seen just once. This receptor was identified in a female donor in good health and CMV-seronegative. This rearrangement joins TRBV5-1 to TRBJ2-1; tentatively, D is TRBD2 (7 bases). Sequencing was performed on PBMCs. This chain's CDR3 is CASSLYSGGPYNEQFF. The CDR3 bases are TGCGCCAGCAGCTTGTACTCGGGGGGCCCCTACAATGAGCAGTTCTTC.